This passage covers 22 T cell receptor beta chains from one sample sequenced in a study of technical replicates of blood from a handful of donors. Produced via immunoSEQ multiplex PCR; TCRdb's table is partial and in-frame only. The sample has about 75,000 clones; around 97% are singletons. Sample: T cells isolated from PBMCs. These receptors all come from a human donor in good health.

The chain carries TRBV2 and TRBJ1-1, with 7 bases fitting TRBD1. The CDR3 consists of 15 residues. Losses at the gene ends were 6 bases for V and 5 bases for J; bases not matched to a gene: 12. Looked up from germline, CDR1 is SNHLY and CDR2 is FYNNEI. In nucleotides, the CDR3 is TGTGCCAGCAGCAGGGGGACACCCTGGAGGACTGAAGCTTTCTTT. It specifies CASSRGTPWRTEAFF.

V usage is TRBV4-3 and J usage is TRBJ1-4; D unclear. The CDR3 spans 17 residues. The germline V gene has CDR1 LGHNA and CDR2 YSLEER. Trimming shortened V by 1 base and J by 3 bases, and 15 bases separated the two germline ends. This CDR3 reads CASSQVSWRRSNEKLFF. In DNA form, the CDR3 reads TGCGCCAGCAGCCAAGTCAGTTGGAGACGGTCTAATGAAAAACTGTTTTTT.

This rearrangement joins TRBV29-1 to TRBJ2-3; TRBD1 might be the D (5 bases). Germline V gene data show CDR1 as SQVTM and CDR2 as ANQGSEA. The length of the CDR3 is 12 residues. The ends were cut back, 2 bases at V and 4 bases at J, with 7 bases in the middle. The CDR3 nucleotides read TGCAGCGTTGAAAGGGGCCCAGATACGCAGTATTTT. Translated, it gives CSVERGPDTQYF.

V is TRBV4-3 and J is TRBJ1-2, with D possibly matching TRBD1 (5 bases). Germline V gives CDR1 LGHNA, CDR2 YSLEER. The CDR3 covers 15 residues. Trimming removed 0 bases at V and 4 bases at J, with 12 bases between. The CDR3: CASSQDSGGAYGYTF. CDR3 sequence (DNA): TGCGCCAGCAGCCAAGATTCGGGAGGGGCCTATGGCTACACCTTC.

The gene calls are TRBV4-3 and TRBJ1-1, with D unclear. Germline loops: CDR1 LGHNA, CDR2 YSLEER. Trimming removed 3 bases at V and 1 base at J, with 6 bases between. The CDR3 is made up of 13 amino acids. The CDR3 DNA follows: TGCGCCAGCAGCCATACAGAGAACACTGAAGCTTTCTTT. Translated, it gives CASSHTENTEAFF.

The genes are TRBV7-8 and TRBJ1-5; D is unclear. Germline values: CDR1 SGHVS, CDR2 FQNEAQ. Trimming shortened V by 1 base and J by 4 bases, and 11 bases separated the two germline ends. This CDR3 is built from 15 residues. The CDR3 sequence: CASSLGGGPNQPQHF. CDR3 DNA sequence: TGTGCCAGCAGCTTAGGAGGCGGGCCGAATCAGCCCCAGCATTTT.

CDR3 DNA: TGTGCCAGCAGTGAGTTTAACGGTTACACAGATACGCAGTATTTT. This encodes CASSEFNGYTDTQYF. The chain recombines TRBV2 with TRBJ2-3; D is ambiguous. The CDR3 runs 15 residues. Germline V gene data show CDR1 as SNHLY and CDR2 as FYNNEI. The V end was cut by 3 bases, the J end by 2 bases, with 12 bases between.

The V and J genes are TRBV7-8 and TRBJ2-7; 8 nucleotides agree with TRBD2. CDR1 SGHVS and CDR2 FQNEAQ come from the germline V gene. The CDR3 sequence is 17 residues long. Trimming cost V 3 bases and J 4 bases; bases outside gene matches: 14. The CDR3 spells CASSFGGGLAGKYEQYF. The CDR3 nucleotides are TGTGCCAGCAGCTTTGGCGGAGGGCTAGCGGGCAAATACGAGCAGTACTTC.

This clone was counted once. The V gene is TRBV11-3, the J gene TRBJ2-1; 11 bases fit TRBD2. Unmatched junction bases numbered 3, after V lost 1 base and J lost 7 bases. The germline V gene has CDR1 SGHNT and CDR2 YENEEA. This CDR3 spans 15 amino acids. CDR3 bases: TGTGCCAGCAGCTTAGGCGCTAGCGGGAGGAATGAGCAGTTCTTC. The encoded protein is CASSLGASGRNEQFF. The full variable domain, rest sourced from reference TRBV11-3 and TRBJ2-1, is EAGVVQSPRYKIIEKKQPVAFWCNPISGHNTLYWYLQNLGQGPELLIRYENEEAVDDSQLPKDRFSAERLKGVDSTLKIQPAELGDSAVYLCASSLGASGRNEQFFGPGTRLTVL.

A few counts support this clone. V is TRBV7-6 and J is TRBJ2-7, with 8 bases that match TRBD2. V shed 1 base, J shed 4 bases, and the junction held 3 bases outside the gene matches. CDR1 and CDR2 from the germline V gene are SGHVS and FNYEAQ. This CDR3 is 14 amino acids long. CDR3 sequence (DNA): TGTGCCAGCAGCTTAGGAGCGGGGGATTACGAGCAGTACTTC. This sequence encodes CASSLGAGDYEQYF.

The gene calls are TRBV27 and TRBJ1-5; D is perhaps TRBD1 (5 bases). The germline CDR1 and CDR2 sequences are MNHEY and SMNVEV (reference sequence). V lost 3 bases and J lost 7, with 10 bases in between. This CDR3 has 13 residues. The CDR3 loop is CASSLRRDQPQHF. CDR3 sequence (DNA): TGTGCCAGCAGTTTGAGGAGGGACCAGCCCCAGCATTTT.

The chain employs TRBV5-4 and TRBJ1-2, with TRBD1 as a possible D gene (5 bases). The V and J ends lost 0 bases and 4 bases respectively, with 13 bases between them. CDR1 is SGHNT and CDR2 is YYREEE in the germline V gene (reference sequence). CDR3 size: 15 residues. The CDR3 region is CASSLASSQGYGYTF. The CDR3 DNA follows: TGTGCCAGCAGCTTGGCCAGCTCGCAGGGCTATGGCTACACCTTC. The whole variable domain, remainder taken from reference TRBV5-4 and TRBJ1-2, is ETGVTQSPTHLIKTRGQQVTLRCSSQSGHNTVSWYQQALGQGPQFIFQYYREEENGRGNFPPRFSGLQFPNYSSELNVNALELDDSALYLCASSLASSQGYGYTFGSGTRLTVV.

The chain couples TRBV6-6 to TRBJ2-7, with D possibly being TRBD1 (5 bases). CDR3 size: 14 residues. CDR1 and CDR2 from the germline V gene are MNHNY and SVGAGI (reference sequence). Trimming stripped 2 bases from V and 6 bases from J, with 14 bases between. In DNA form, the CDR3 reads TGTGCCAGCAGTTACATATCAGGGTCTGGCGAGCAGTACTTC. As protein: CASSYISGSGEQYF.

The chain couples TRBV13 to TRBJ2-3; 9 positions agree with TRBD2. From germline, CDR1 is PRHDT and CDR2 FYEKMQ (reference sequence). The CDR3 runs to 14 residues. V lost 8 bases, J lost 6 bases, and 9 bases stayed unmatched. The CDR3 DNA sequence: TGTGCCAGCGGCCCAGGACTAGCGCCGGATACGCAGTATTTT. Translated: CASGPGLAPDTQYF.

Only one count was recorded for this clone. The CDR3 nucleotides are TGTGCCAGCAGTGAATTGCCGGGACAGAGATACGAGCAGTACTTC. It codes for CASSELPGQRYEQYF. The chain has TRBV6-1 and TRBJ2-7; 7 bases match TRBD1. This CDR3 is built from 15 residues. Germline V CDR1 and CDR2: MNHNS, SASEGT. Trimming at V came to 2 bases and at J to 4 bases, leaving 8 bases not matched to a gene.

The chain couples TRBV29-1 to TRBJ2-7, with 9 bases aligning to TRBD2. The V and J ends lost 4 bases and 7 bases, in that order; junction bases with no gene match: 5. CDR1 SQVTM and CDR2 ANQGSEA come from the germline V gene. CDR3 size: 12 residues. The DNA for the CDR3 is TGCAGCGTTGTGGCGGGAGGGGAAGAGCAGTACTTC. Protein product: CSVVAGGEEQYF.

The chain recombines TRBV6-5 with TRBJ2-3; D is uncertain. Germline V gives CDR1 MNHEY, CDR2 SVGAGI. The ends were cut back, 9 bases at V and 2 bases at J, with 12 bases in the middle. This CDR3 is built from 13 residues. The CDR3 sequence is CASAKLLTDTQYF. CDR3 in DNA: TGTGCCAGTGCGAAGCTCCTCACAGATACGCAGTATTTT.

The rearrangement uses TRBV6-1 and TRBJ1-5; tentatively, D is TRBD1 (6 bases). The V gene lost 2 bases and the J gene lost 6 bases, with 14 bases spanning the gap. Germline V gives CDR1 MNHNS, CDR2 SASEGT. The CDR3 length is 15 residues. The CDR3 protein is CASSENQGRIQPQHF. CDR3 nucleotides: TGTGCCAGCAGTGAAAATCAGGGGCGCATTCAGCCCCAGCATTTT.

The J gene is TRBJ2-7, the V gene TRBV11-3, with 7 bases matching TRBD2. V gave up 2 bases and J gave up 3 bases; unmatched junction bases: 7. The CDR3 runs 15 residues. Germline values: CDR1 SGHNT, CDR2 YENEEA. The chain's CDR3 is CASSLSGSGGYEQYF. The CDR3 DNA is TGTGCCAGCAGCTTAAGTGGTTCGGGGGGCTACGAGCAGTACTTC.

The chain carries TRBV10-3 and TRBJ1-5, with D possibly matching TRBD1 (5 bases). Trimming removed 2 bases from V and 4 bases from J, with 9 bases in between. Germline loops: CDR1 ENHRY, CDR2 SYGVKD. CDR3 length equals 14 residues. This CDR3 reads CAISESGANQPQHF. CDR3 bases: TGTGCCATCAGTGAGAGCGGGGCAAATCAGCCCCAGCATTTT.

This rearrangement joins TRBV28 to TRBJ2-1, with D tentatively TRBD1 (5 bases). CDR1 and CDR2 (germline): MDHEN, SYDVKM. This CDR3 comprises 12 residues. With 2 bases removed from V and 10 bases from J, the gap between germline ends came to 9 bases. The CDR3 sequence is CASSLGATEQFF. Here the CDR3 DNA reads TGTGCCAGCAGTTTAGGGGCCACAGAGCAGTTCTTC.

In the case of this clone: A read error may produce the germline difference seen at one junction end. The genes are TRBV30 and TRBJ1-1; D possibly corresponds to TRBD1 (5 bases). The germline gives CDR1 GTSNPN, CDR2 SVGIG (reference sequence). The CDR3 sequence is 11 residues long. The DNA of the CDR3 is TGTGCCTGGAGGGAACAGGCAACAGGAATCTTT. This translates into CAWREQATGIF.